This T cell receptor beta chain was recorded in a study of cytomegalovirus exposure and HLA in healthy donors (dated by TCRdb to 2016 to 2017). Regarding the research as a whole: An earlier analysis of around 600 of the donors reported 276 Gb of sequence data and 117 million unique TCR beta sequences from roughly 200 million T cells. An early release that covered about 640 HLA-typed donors contained approximately 290 gigabases of sequencing data and some 87 million unique TCR sequences. Among the roughly 400 genotyped donors, roughly 80% belonged to the genetic ancestry cluster associated with self-reported Caucasian donors. The study aimed to test whether cataloging public T cell receptors could reveal signatures of past pathogen exposure. The study profiled the T cell repertoires of hundreds of subjects by immunosequencing and related them to cytomegalovirus serostatus. Besides the first cohort of hundreds of subjects, a separate validation cohort made up of some 110 different subjects was used. The study combined high-throughput TCR immunosequencing, statistical association of individual TCRs with disease status, and machine learning to predict cytomegalovirus infection status. To study patterns of TCR occurrence, a later analysis re-analyzed previously published TCR beta repertoires from just over 650 donors and added high-resolution HLA genotyping. The later analysis used no new phenotypic data to find candidate immune exposures, relying instead on TCR beta sequences and their occurrence across donors. To decide whether each TCR beta V gene segment behaved as functional or pseudogenic, an earlier analysis of approximately 600 of the donors relied on high-throughput TCR beta sequencing. Donor age, sex, ethnicity and CMV serostatus were collected together with the repertoire data. In a later genetic analysis, genome-wide SNP genotypes for about 65% of the roughly 700 donors were used, and that subset was treated as a discovery cohort. All discovery cohort repertoires had been generated on a single sequencing platform. Both class I and class II loci were covered by HLA typing, at four-digit resolution. Typing coverage differed by locus: A, B, C, DRB1 and DQB1 were typed in roughly 620-640 donors, DQA1 in about 510, DPA1 in 600 to 610, and DPB1 in just under 480. Four or five DR-DQ haplotypes were handled as single units for association and clustering because linkage in the cohort was strong. Across 300 to 400 genotyped donors of the cohort, an average of approximately 220,000 unique TCR beta nucleotide sequences per donor were sequenced, and approximately 17% of those sequences were non-productive. Broader findings and caveats from the paper: Immune exposure information for the cohort was limited to CMV serostatus. Some IMGT-functional V segments, including TRBV6-2 and TRBV6-3, could not be distinguished by the 87-base-pair reads and were therefore excluded. Correlated functional status among segregating V segments might be attributable to linkage disequilibrium, but an unknown experimental factor could not be ruled out. In an earlier analysis of more than 450 of the donors, most TCR beta V segments were observed in productive rearrangements about 90% or about 30% of the time, broadly matching IMGT annotations. According to the authors, the approach could potentially be generalized to other disease states and immunological phenotypes. A later analysis found that most CMV-associated TCR beta chains appeared HLA-restricted, with HLA associations seemingly driven largely by CMV exposure. According to a later analysis, TCR association rates differed among HLA loci, with DRB1 alleles showing the most associated TCRs and HLA-C alleles showing the fewest. Sequencing depth was assumed to be roughly uniform across donors in the presence/absence analyses, though that assumption may not hold. The classifier was reported to diagnose cytomegalovirus status with high specificity and sensitivity in both the original cohort and the validation cohort. A few of the identified cytomegalovirus-associated TCR beta chains were confirmed in vitro to be specific for cytomegalovirus antigens. Specific HLA alleles were associated with roughly 17,000 TCR beta sequences at a false discovery rate of 0.05 in a later analysis. The study listed 150 to 200 TCR beta chains as associated with cytomegalovirus. Because counts were too low, seventeen rarely observed V segments, including chromosome 9 orphons, were excluded from the earlier analysis of 587 of the donors. In a later genetic analysis, fewer N-insertions in productive TCRs were reported among donors in an Asian-associated ancestry cluster than the approximately 670-donor mean. Because HLA typing was missing for some donors at each locus, association tests included only the typed subset. In a later analysis, HLA-associated TCR beta chains were found to be more clonally expanded and to have lower generation probabilities than equally common non-associated chains. An association between a missense DCLRE1C variant and V-gene and J-gene trimming of TCR beta chains was found in a later genetic analysis and replicated in an independent cohort. When HLA alleles, especially DR and DQ, strongly co-occurred, attributing TCR associations to individual alleles was difficult. A further reported finding was that TCR beta sequences accurately predicted the HLA-A and HLA-B alleles for most subjects in the first cohort. This cohort had only TCR beta chains sequenced, and the lack of alpha or paired-chain data limited which features could be detected. Most TCR sequences were seen in very few donors, while some public TCRs were found in many individuals. A later analysis reported that several top co-occurrence clusters appeared linked to parvovirus B19, influenza, CMV and Epstein-Barr virus. A group of highly shared sequence variants was considered likely to be a technical artifact of the sequencing pipeline.

Library method: the immunoSEQ multiplex PCR assay. The multiplex PCR relied on a mix of 60 forward primers for TCR Vbeta segments and 13 reverse primers for TCR Jbeta segments. Amplification of the CDR3 region of rearranged TCR beta genes was performed with a multiplex PCR assay on genomic DNA. On the Illumina HiSeq System, the amplified TCR beta libraries were sequenced as 87-base-pair reads. Under the source paper's analysis protocol: Across the roughly 640 repertoires, a later analysis counted 80 million or so unique TCR beta chains, 9.5 million to 13 million of which were shared by at least two donors. To remove PCR and sequencing errors, raw reads were error-corrected and collapsed into unique sequences using a nearest-neighbor algorithm that merged closely related sequences. Alignment of CDR3 sequences to IMGT reference sequences was used to assign V, D and J gene segments. For a sequence to be retained, a match of at least six nucleotides to both a V gene segment and a J gene segment was required. A rearrangement was called productive if the CDR3 had no stop codons and remained in frame with V and J, and every other rearrangement was called non-productive. CDR3 was defined according to IMGT convention as the region running from the second conserved V-encoded cysteine to the conserved J-encoded phenylalanine. Sequences without an unambiguous match to a single V gene segment were excluded from the earlier analysis of about 640 of the donors. In an earlier analysis of roughly 500 of the donors, V segments were called functional above 56.7% productive rearrangements and were called segregating when the between-donor standard deviation exceeded 5%. To diagnose cytomegalovirus status from the catalog of TCR beta chain sequences, a statistical classification framework was built. In a later analysis, V and J genes were assigned by comparing TCR nucleotide sequences against IMGT/GENE-DB human TR gene sequences. In a later analysis, CDR3 sequences and most-parsimonious VDJ recombination scenarios were assigned using the TCRdist pipeline. A later analysis defined each TCR beta chain by its CDR3 amino acid sequence plus V-gene family, and excluded reads lacking a unique V-gene family. To address suspected cross-contamination and a sequencing artifact, a later analysis removed roughly 640 highly shared, low-generation-probability nucleotide sequences. A later analysis calculated a clonal expansion index for each public chain from normalized within-repertoire ranks of inferred template counts. Generation probabilities in a later analysis came from a VDJ recombination model fitted to out-of-frame rearrangements, and those results were checked against IGoR. In a later analysis, TCR-TCR, TCR-HLA and TCR-CMV co-occurrence was scored with hypergeometric tests, and a repertoire-size bias correction was applied to TCR pairs. To estimate false discovery rates, a later analysis permuted the HLA or CMV assignments 20 times. In a later analysis, co-occurring TCRs were grouped using DBSCAN, and TCRdist sequence similarity was added for clustering within HLA-allele-positive subsets. For co-occurrence clustering, repertoires with fewer than 30,000 or more than 120,000 public chains were excluded, along with several repertoires with anomalous nucleotide sharing. The clones in this table, taken by TCRdb from immuneACCESS, are in-frame only. Not every clone is retained; where verified, under half of the shortfall comes from an unresolved V gene, and the cause of the rest is unknown. The V and J calls and clone size were taken over from that table, and D and trimming were inferred from the DNA. This sample is represented by 100,000 to 150,000 clones; roughly 82% of them were singletons. Clones ranked in the top ten supply 2.5% to 3.5% of the sample.

Notes on this clone: Its recognized antigen is unknown. Base qualities are not recorded, but no much larger clone differs from it by a single base.

In total, around 600 healthy bone marrow donors made up the cohort. Cohort members were all nominally healthy when sampled, although unrecorded immune exposures were likely present. The donor tested CMV seropositive, placing the donor among the 290 or so seropositive members of the cohort. Each donor provided a peripheral blood sample, and peripheral blood mononuclear cells were used for TCR beta sequencing. The Qiagen DNeasy Blood Extraction Kit was used to extract genomic DNA from the blood cell samples. Trimming removed 3 bases from V and 0 bases from J, leaving 9 bases between the germline ends. Taken from cysteine to phenylalanine, the CDR3 has 15 residues. The DNA shown is the 45-base CDR3, in frame from base 1. Via the germline V gene (reference sequence), CDR1 is LNHDA and CDR2 SQIVND.

The sequence links TRBV19 to TRBJ1-3, with the D gene not clear enough to name. Material for sequencing was PBMCs. This receptor was identified in a young woman in good health and CMV-seropositive. The DNA sequence is TGTGCCAGTAGTATCTCAACGGGCTCTGGAAACACCATATATTTT. The resulting protein is CASSISTGSGNTIYF. Full variable domain (CDR3 extended with the reference TRBV19 and TRBJ1-3 proteins): DGGITQSPKYLFRKEGQNVTLSCEQNLNHDAMYWYRQDPGQGLRLIYYSQIVNDFQKGDIAEGYSVSREKKESFPLTVTSAQKNPTAFYLCASSISTGSGNTIYFGEGSWLTVV.